These 22 T cell receptor beta chains share one sample of origin, sequenced in a study of blood T cell repertoires in COVID-19. Assay used: immunoSEQ multiplex PCR; TCRdb lists only in-frame clones, some missing. The sample carries approximately 290,000 clones, around 81% recorded once. Sample: peripheral blood. Receptor source: an older person with COVID-19, enrolled during active disease.

J is TRBJ2-7 and V is TRBV6-5; tentative D call: TRBD2 (5 bases). Germline V CDR1 and CDR2: MNHEY, SVGAGI. Trimming left V 4 bases short and J 8 bases short, with 15 bases between. The CDR3 covers 13 residues. CDR3 bases: TGTGCCAGCAGTTTCGGGGAGTTCAGCCAGCAGTACTTC. Translated: CASSFGEFSQQYF.

V is TRBV30 and J is TRBJ2-1; 7 bases align to TRBD2. The germline V gene encodes CDR1 GTSNPN and CDR2 SVGIG (reference sequence). The V segment lost 0 bases and the J segment 13 bases; nucleotides outside the gene matches: 9. This CDR3 is 13 amino acids long. The CDR3 spells CAWSVVAGVIQFF. CDR3 nucleotides: TGTGCCTGGAGTGTAGTGGCGGGAGTCATTCAGTTCTTC.

The gene calls are TRBV19 and TRBJ2-2; D remains ambiguous. The V end lost 11 bases, the J end lost 5 bases, and 12 bases lay between the germline ends. Per the germline V gene, CDR1 is LNHDA and CDR2 is SQIVND (reference sequence). The CDR3 runs to 12 residues. CDR3: CASALFTGELFF. CDR3 nucleotide sequence: TGTGCCTCCGCCCTATTTACCGGGGAGCTGTTTTTT.

Note on this clone: At the DNA level, this CDR3 is encoded by other sequences in the same sample as well. The chain is built from TRBV12-3 or TRBV12-4 and TRBJ1-2; D remains ambiguous. The CDR3 extends over 12 amino acids. Between the trimmed V and J ends, which lost 3 bases and 4 bases, there was a span of 6 bases. The CDR3 loop is CASSFGSYGYTF. CDR3 nucleotide sequence: TGTGCCAGCAGTTTCGGTTCCTATGGCTACACCTTC.

The chain is built from TRBV7-2 and TRBJ2-2; D is unclear. Germline CDR1 is SGHTA and CDR2 is FQGNSA. This CDR3 has 12 residues. V was clipped by 2 bases and J by 7 bases, with 5 bases between them. The CDR3 DNA reads as TGTGCCAGCAGCTTATTGAGCGGGGAGCTGTTTTTT. Residues: CASSLLSGELFF. The variable domain in full, with the rest retrieved from reference TRBV7-2 and TRBJ2-2, is GAGVSQSPSNKVTEKGKDVELRCDPISGHTALYWYRQSLGQGLEFLIYFQGNSAPDKSGLPSDRFSAERTGGSVSTLTIQRTQQEDSAVYLCASSLLSGELFFGEGSRLTVL.

V usage is TRBV7-2 and J usage is TRBJ1-2; D may be TRBD1 (6 bases). Per the germline V gene, CDR1 is SGHTA and CDR2 is FQGNSA. Trimming pared 7 bases from V and 3 bases from J, leaving 15 bases between. The length of the CDR3 is 14 residues. CDR3 residues: CASTPQGGDYGYTF. The CDR3 coding sequence is TGTGCCAGCACCCCACAGGGTGGGGACTATGGCTACACCTTC.

The V gene is TRBV5-1, the J gene TRBJ2-1; 10 bases align to TRBD1. This CDR3 region has 16 residues. After removal of 8 bases from V and 7 bases from J, the junction contained 15 bases not matched to a gene. Germline lookup yields CDR1 SGHRS and CDR2 YFSETQ. The CDR3 DNA sequence: TGCGCCAGTACCAATCCCGGGACAGGGGCTGCGAATGAGCAGTTCTTC. Translating it yields CASTNPGTGAANEQFF.

The J gene is TRBJ1-2, the V gene TRBV6-6, with 7 bases fitting TRBD1. The germline gives CDR1 MNHNY, CDR2 SVGAGI (reference sequence). J was trimmed by 4 bases and V by 8 bases; bases with no gene match: 7. The length of the CDR3 is 13 residues. The CDR3 nucleotides read TGTGCCAGCTTGGCAGGGGGTAGCTATGGCTACACCTTC. It encodes CASLAGGSYGYTF.

The chain has TRBV20-1 and TRBJ1-6; 7 positions agree with TRBD1. CDR1 is DFQATT and CDR2 is SNEGSKA in the germline V gene (reference sequence). V shed 3 bases, J shed 3 bases, and the junction held 5 bases outside the gene matches. The CDR3 is 15 residues long. The CDR3 sequence is CSASGTENYNSPLHF. The CDR3 DNA is TGCAGTGCTAGTGGGACAGAAAACTATAATTCACCCCTCCACTTT.

The rearrangement joins TRBV6-6 to TRBJ2-3; possibly TRBD1 for D (6 bases). The CDR3 runs 14 residues. Trimming removed 0 bases at V and 4 bases at J, with 8 bases between. In germline, CDR1 is MNHNY, CDR2 SVGAGI (reference sequence). The CDR3 sequence: CASSYSRGSDTQYF. The CDR3 region has the DNA TGTGCCAGCAGTTACTCGAGGGGGTCAGATACGCAGTATTTT.

This chain links TRBV21-1 with TRBJ1-1. TRBV21-1 is described as a pseudogene. CDR3 length: 16 residues. CDR3 sequence: CASSKDSGVRNTEAFF. CDR3 nucleotides: TGTGCCAGCAGCAAAGACTCGGGGGTACGGAACACTGAAGCTTTCTTT.

The chain links TRBV11-1 to TRBJ2-3; 10 nucleotides match TRBD2. Trimming cost V 2 bases and J 8 bases; bases outside gene matches: 10. CDR3 length: 16 amino acids. The germline V gene encodes CDR1 SGHAT and CDR2 FQDESV (reference sequence). The CDR3 sequence is CASSLSSGGSTGTQYF. CDR3 sequence (DNA): TGTGCCAGCAGCTTAAGTAGCGGGGGGTCCACCGGTACGCAGTATTTT.

V and J are TRBV30 and TRBJ2-3; TRBD1 matches at 7 bases. Germline loops: CDR1 GTSNPN, CDR2 SVGIG (reference sequence). CDR3 length: 11 amino acids. The trim removed 4 bases at V and 10 bases at J, leaving 5 bases unmatched. CDR3 sequence reads: CAWNDRDAQYF. The CDR3 DNA reads TGTGCCTGGAACGACAGGGATGCGCAGTATTTT.

The chain has TRBV19 and TRBJ1-2; D is perhaps TRBD1 (6 bases). Germline lookup yields CDR1 LNHDA and CDR2 SQIVND (reference sequence). Trimming shortened V by 0 bases and J by 2 bases, and 16 bases separated the two germline ends. The CDR3 has 17 amino acids. The CDR3 spells CASSIDRGGQLNYGYTF. CDR3 coding DNA: TGTGCCAGTAGTATAGATCGAGGAGGACAGCTCAACTATGGCTACACCTTC.

This chain connects TRBV4-3 to TRBJ2-7, with D perhaps matching TRBD2 (5 bases). Trimming removed 4 bases at V and 2 bases at J, with 12 bases between. The CDR3 loop spans 14 amino acids. Germline V gene lookup returns CDR1 LGHNA and CDR2 YSLEER. This CDR3 reads CASSRGPGTYEQYF. As DNA, the CDR3 is TGCGCCAGCAGCCGTGGTCCCGGGACCTACGAGCAGTACTTC.

The chain joins TRBV19 to TRBJ1-1, with D tentatively TRBD1 (5 bases). There are 14 residues in the CDR3. Germline CDR1 reads LNHDA; CDR2 reads SQIVND (reference sequence). V lost 3 bases and J 4 bases, leaving 12 bases between the germline ends. The CDR3 spells CASSIGGVGTEAFF. The CDR3, as DNA: TGTGCCAGTAGTATCGGGGGAGTGGGCACTGAAGCTTTCTTT.

This chain connects TRBV18 to TRBJ2-7; D is unresolved. Germline-derived CDR1 and CDR2 are KGHSH and LQKENI. This CDR3 has 15 residues. The V end was cut by 0 bases, the J end by 1 base, with 10 bases between. CDR3 DNA sequence: TGTGCCAGCTCACCACCGAGCTCCGCATCCTACGAGCAGTACTTC. This encodes CASSPPSSASYEQYF. Full variable domain (missing parts from reference TRBV18 and TRBJ2-7): NAGVMQNPRHLVRRRGQEARLRCSPMKGHSHVYWYRQLPEEGLKFMVYLQKENIIDESGMPKERFSAEFPKEGPSILRIQQVVRGDSAAYFCASSPPSSASYEQYFGPGTRLTVT.

The chain carries TRBV28 and TRBJ2-7, with a weak D call TRBD2 (6 bases). Germline V CDR1 and CDR2: MDHEN, SYDVKM. Trimming pared 5 bases from V and 1 base from J, leaving 18 bases between. This CDR3 has 16 amino acids. The chain's CDR3 is CASSPPVWRGSYEQYF. The CDR3 nucleotides are TGTGCCAGCAGTCCTCCCGTGTGGCGGGGATCCTACGAGCAGTACTTC.

With respect to this clone: The same CDR3 also results from other DNA sequences found in this sample. The chain carries TRBV28 and TRBJ1-4; 9 positions agree with TRBD1. V was pared by 5 bases and J by 8 bases, with 6 bases of the junction left unmatched. Germline values: CDR1 MDHEN, CDR2 SYDVKM. CDR3 length equals 14 residues. Written as DNA, the CDR3 is TGTGCCAGCAGTCTACAGGGGGCACGGGAAAAACTGTTTTTT. Translating it yields CASSLQGAREKLFF.

V gene TRBV28 combines with J gene TRBJ1-6; D is ambiguous. The germline V and J ends were trimmed by 6 bases and 10 bases, with 13 bases remaining between them. Germline CDR1 is MDHEN and CDR2 is SYDVKM. This CDR3 has 13 residues. The CDR3, as DNA: TGTGCCAGCAGCCCGCGGGCGGGCTCACCCCTCCACTTT. Its translation is CASSPRAGSPLHF.

This clone occurred a few times. V usage is TRBV5-8 and J usage is TRBJ1-2; 7 positions agree with TRBD1. Germline values: CDR1 SGHTS, CDR2 YDEGEE. There are 14 residues in the CDR3. The V gene end was trimmed by 0 bases and the J gene end by 4 bases; junction bases not matched to a gene: 3. The CDR3 DNA is TGTGCCAGCAGCTTGGGACAGGGCGTCTATGGCTACACCTTC. Its protein product is CASSLGQGVYGYTF.

This chain connects TRBV14 to TRBJ2-3, with D unclear. The CDR3 extends over 12 amino acids. V was trimmed by 4 bases and J by 7 bases, leaving 9 bases between them. Germline-derived CDR1 and CDR2 are SGHDN and FVKESK. For the CDR3, the DNA is TGTGCCAGCAGCCGCTTCGAGTATACGCAGTATTTT. This translates into CASSRFEYTQYF.